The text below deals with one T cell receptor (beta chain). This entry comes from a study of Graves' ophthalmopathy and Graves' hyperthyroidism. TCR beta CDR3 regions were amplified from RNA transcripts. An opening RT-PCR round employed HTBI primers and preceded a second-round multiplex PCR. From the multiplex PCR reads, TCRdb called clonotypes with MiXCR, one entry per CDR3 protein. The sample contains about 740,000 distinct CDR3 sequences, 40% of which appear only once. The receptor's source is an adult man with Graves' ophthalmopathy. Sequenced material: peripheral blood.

CDR3 DNA: TGTGCCAGCAGCCCGGTAGACAAAGACTATGGCTACACCTTC. This sequence encodes CASSPVDKDYGYTF. The chain employs TRBV9 and TRBJ1-2; D unclear. V was trimmed by 4 bases and J by 3 bases, leaving 13 bases between them. From germline, CDR1 is SGDLS and CDR2 YYNGEE. This CDR3 region has 14 residues.